A selection of T cell receptor beta chains follows, all from one sample in a study of blood T cells in healthy people across ages. TCRdb processed the 5' RACE reads anew with MiXCR; each CDR3 protein has one entry. The profile shows 850,000 to 950,000 distinct CDR3 sequences, less than 35% of them singletons. The sample taken for sequencing was blood. These TCRs come from a woman of 80 years or more in good health. CDR3s include the opening cysteine and the closing phenylalanine or tryptophan. The order of the fields is clone size, V gene, D gene, J gene, CDR3 protein, CDR3 DNA. The D gene is left open where the match is weak. The listing skips clone size in some rows; elsewhere it reads once, few, many or a size class.

>many|TRBV7-2|NA|TRBJ2-3
CASSLSFGVYEKDTQYF
TGTGCCAGCAGCTTAAGCTTCGGCGTGTATGAAAAGGATACGCAGTATTTT
>many|TRBV3-1|NA|TRBJ1-6
CASSQERILNSPLHF
TGTGCCAGCAGCCAAGAAAGAATCTTAAATTCACCCCTCCACTTT
>many|TRBV6-5|NA|TRBJ2-7
CASSYSGQGLHEQYF
TGTGCCAGCAGTTACTCGGGCCAGGGGCTGCACGAGCAGTACTTC
>NA|TRBV5-4|NA|TRBJ2-1
CASSLKTSQIPVEQFF
TGTGCCAGCAGCTTGAAGACAAGTCAAATACCCGTAGAGCAGTTCTTC
>many|TRBV7-2|NA|TRBJ1-2
CASSPQGKIRKGYTF
TGTGCCAGCAGCCCTCAGGGAAAGATAAGAAAAGGCTACACCTTC
>many|TRBV6-1|NA|TRBJ2-7
CASSDLRTATYEQYF
TGTGCCAGCAGTGATTTAAGGACAGCTACCTACGAGCAGTACTTC
>many|TRBV28|NA|TRBJ2-1
CASNQGGRGLDNEQFF
TGTGCCAGCAACCAGGGGGGGAGGGGGCTGGACAATGAGCAGTTCTTC
>many|TRBV11-2|NA|TRBJ2-1
CASSLDVLTSYNEQFF
TGTGCCAGCAGCTTAGATGTTTTGACTTCCTACAATGAGCAGTTCTTC
>few|TRBV20-1|NA|TRBJ2-3
CSAYPPRGKEDTQYF
TGCAGTGCTTACCCCCCTCGGGGAAAGGAGGATACGCAGTATTTT
>many|TRBV4-3|NA|TRBJ2-3
CASSRGSSDTQYF
TGCGCCAGCAGCAGAGGATCCTCAGATACGCAGTATTTT
>NA|TRBV3-1|TRBD2|TRBJ2-4
CASSQWEGGEVLKNIQYF
TGTGCCAGCAGCCAATGGGAGGGAGGGGAGGTATTGAAAAACATTCAGTACTTC
>few|TRBV4-3|NA|TRBJ1-4
CASSRGGMNEKLFF
TGCGCCAGCAGTAGGGGGGGGATGAATGAAAAACTGTTTTTT
>many|TRBV12-3/TRBV12-4|NA|TRBJ1-2
CASSSSGHLLLGPGYTF
TGTGCCAGCAGTTCATCGGGACATCTACTTTTGGGGCCTGGCTACACCTTC
>NA|TRBV20-1|TRBD1|TRBJ2-5
CSASLDRVEETQYF
TGCAGTGCTTCCCTGGACAGGGTAGAAGAGACCCAGTACTTC
>few|TRBV5-1|NA|TRBJ1-4
CASSLLPLDSEKLFF
TGCGCCAGCAGCCTACTTCCCTTGGACAGTGAAAAACTGTTTTTT
>many|TRBV12-3/TRBV12-4|NA|TRBJ1-1
CASRDDMPNTEAFF
TGTGCCAGCAGGGATGACATGCCGAACACTGAAGCTTTCTTT
>many|TRBV20-1|TRBD1|TRBJ2-5
CSAPTGTGAPRETQYF
TGCAGTGCTCCCACCGGGACAGGGGCTCCAAGAGAGACCCAGTACTTC
>few|TRBV11-2|TRBD2|TRBJ2-5
CASSLGLAAQAQYF
TGTGCCAGCAGCCTTGGACTAGCGGCCCAGGCCCAGTACTTC
>many|TRBV4-3|NA|TRBJ2-3
CASSLRGSGTDTQYF
TGCGCCAGCAGCCTAAGGGGATCCGGCACAGATACGCAGTATTTT
>NA|TRBV18|NA|TRBJ1-6
CASSSTRDIPLHF
TGTGCCAGCTCGTCGACGAGGGACATACCCCTCCACTTT
>few|TRBV6-2/TRBV6-3|NA|TRBJ1-1
CASSYAGLNTEAFF
TGTGCCAGCAGTTACGCGGGGCTGAACACTGAAGCTTTCTTT
>NA|TRBV12-3/TRBV12-4|TRBD1|TRBJ2-6
CASSFGTGPFLTF
TGTGCCAGCAGTTTCGGGACAGGGCCCTTCTTGACTTTC
>NA|TRBV27|NA|TRBJ2-3
CASSLIQTDTQYF
TGTGCCAGCAGTTTAATTCAGACAGATACGCAGTATTTT
>once|TRBV4-1|NA|TRBJ1-2
CASSPIAHGQSCGYTF
TGCGCCAGCAGCCCAATCGCCCACGGACAGTCCTGTGGCTACACCTTC
>NA|TRBV7-8|NA|TRBJ2-6
CASSFAGHSGANVLTF
TGTGCCAGCAGCTTTGCAGGACACTCTGGGGCCAACGTCCTGACTTTC
>NA|TRBV7-2|TRBD1|TRBJ2-2
CASSRVGTANTGELFF
TGTGCCAGCAGCCGAGTCGGGACAGCGAACACCGGGGAGCTGTTTTTT
>NA|TRBV6-5|NA|TRBJ1-3
CASSLQGEPSGNTIYF
TGTGCCAGCAGTTTACAGGGAGAACCCTCTGGAAACACCATATATTTT
>NA|TRBV7-8|NA|TRBJ1-5
CASSFQTRHANQPQHF
TGTGCCAGCAGCTTCCAGACCCGACACGCCAATCAGCCCCAGCATTTT
>few|TRBV20-1|NA|TRBJ1-2
CSARGEYGYTF
TGCAGTGCTAGAGGGGAGTATGGCTACACCTTC
>NA|TRBV2|NA|TRBJ1-5
CASRDTGSGNQPQHF
TGTGCCAGCAGAGATACAGGGTCCGGCAATCAGCCCCAGCATTTT
>many|TRBV20-1|NA|TRBJ1-1
CSAPVGGTEAFF
TGCAGCGCACCAGTTGGGGGCACTGAAGCTTTCTTT
>NA|TRBV7-2|NA|TRBJ2-5
CASSLLPQGLGETQYF
TGTGCCAGCAGCTTACTCCCGCAGGGGTTAGGGGAGACCCAGTACTTC
>NA|TRBV7-2|NA|TRBJ1-2
CASSHRDRFYGYTF
TGTGCCAGCAGCCATCGTGACAGGTTTTATGGCTACACCTTC
>few|TRBV15|NA|TRBJ2-2
CATSRDRGVAGELFF
TGTGCCACCAGCAGAGATCGTGGGGTTGCCGGGGAGCTGTTTTTT
>NA|TRBV3-1|TRBD2|TRBJ2-1
CASSPWGSGGGNEQFF
TGTGCCAGCAGCCCTTGGGGGAGCGGGGGGGGCAATGAGCAGTTCTTC
>many|TRBV6-5|NA|TRBJ1-1
CATLKGNTEAFF
TGTGCGACCCTGAAAGGGAACACTGAAGCTTTCTTT
>NA|TRBV11-3|TRBD2|TRBJ2-5
CASSSQRGRETQYF
TGTGCCAGCAGCTCACAGCGGGGGCGGGAGACCCAGTACTTC
>NA|TRBV27|NA|TRBJ1-2
CASSPTAGVAAYGCTF
TGTGCCAGCAGTCCGACAGCAGGGGTTGCGGCCTATGGCTGCACCTTC
>NA|TRBV7-3|TRBD2|TRBJ2-1
CASSLRGGAGVRDEQFF
TGTGCCAGCAGCTTAAGGGGAGGAGCGGGAGTACGCGATGAGCAGTTCTTC
>NA|TRBV12-3/TRBV12-4|TRBD1|TRBJ2-3
CASSGTGGHTDMQYF
TGTGCCAGCAGTGGGACAGGGGGGCACACAGATATGCAGTATTTT
>NA|TRBV6-1|TRBD2|TRBJ2-7
CASSEGLARTHEQYF
TGTGCCAGCAGTGAAGGACTAGCGCGCACCCACGAGCAGTACTTC
>few|TRBV2|NA|TRBJ1-1
CASSERETEAFF
TGTGCCAGCAGTGAACGAGAAACTGAAGCTTTCTTT
>many|TRBV5-1|NA|TRBJ2-1
CASSPGQNYNEQFF
TGCGCCAGCAGCCCTGGACAGAACTACAATGAGCAGTTCTTC
>many|TRBV5-1|TRBD1|TRBJ2-1
CASSSGQGGDEQFF
TGCGCCAGCAGCTCGGGACAGGGAGGAGATGAGCAGTTCTTC
>few|TRBV6-2/TRBV6-3|NA|TRBJ2-1
CASSPEWAYNEQFF
TGTGCCAGCAGCCCCGAATGGGCCTACAATGAGCAGTTCTTC
>few|TRBV10-3|TRBD1|TRBJ1-5
CAISESKQGADAQHF
TGTGCCATCAGTGAGTCGAAACAGGGGGCGGATGCCCAGCATTTT
>NA|TRBV5-6|NA|TRBJ2-2
CASSPTGALNTGELFF
TGTGCCAGCAGCCCCACGGGGGCCCTGAACACCGGGGAGCTGTTTTTT
>many|TRBV7-9|NA|TRBJ2-1
CASSLKGPAAPYNEQFF
TGTGCCAGCAGCCTAAAGGGCCCAGCAGCACCTTACAATGAGCAGTTCTTC
>many|TRBV7-2|NA|TRBJ2-1
CASSLQGSAYNEQFF
TGTGCCAGCAGTCTCCAGGGGAGCGCCTACAATGAGCAGTTCTTC
>NA|TRBV30|NA|TRBJ1-6
CAWRPLYSRNSPLHF
TGTGCCTGGAGACCTCTGTACAGCCGGAATTCACCCCTCCACTTT
>many|TRBV12-3/TRBV12-4|NA|TRBJ1-1
CASSLSGNTEAFF
TGTGCCAGCAGTTTATCGGGGAACACTGAAGCTTTCTTT
>many|TRBV28|NA|TRBJ2-7
CASSVDRRGYEQYF
TGTGCCAGCAGTGTCGACAGGAGAGGCTACGAGCAGTACTTC
>many|TRBV6-5|NA|TRBJ2-7
CASSRPQGREQYF
TGTGCCAGCAGTAGACCACAGGGCAGGGAGCAGTACTTC
>NA|TRBV20-1|NA|TRBJ2-7
CSARFGAQLLYEQYF
TGCAGCGCTAGGTTCGGGGCGCAGCTCCTCTACGAGCAGTACTTC